This T cell receptor beta chain was captured by sequencing in a study of neoadjuvant anti-PD-1 for oral cavity cancer. For the study at large: Non-progressing patients received a fourth nivolumab dose near day 43, then surgery on days 50-56.

The germline CDR1 and CDR2 sequences are SGDLS and YYNGEE. The V and J ends lost 3 bases and 2 bases, in that order; junction bases with no gene match: 10. The CDR3 has 16 amino acids. Assay used: immunoSEQ multiplex PCR; TCRdb lists only in-frame clones, some missing. Of over 15,000 clones listed, 60% to 80% are singletons. A remark on this clone: Its cognate antigen is unknown.

Study results and caveats: Each response group had just a few patients in TCR analyses.

Blood cells were analyzed directly, without culture or expansion. The rearrangement links TRBV9 to TRBJ1-2; 7 positions agree with TRBD1. Sample: PBMCs, taken before nivolumab (anti-PD-1) treatment. The receptor was isolated from a person aged 35-80 years with oral cavity squamous cell carcinoma. CDR3 in amino acids: CASSAPGQSLNYGYTF. The CDR3 nucleotides read TGTGCCAGCAGCGCTCCGGGACAGTCTTTAAACTATGGCTACACCTTC.